This T cell receptor beta chain was captured by sequencing in a study of blood T cell repertoires in COVID-19 (dated by TCRdb to the early 2020s). A note on the overall study: Collaborator samples came from the United States, Italy and Spain and covered acute and convalescent phases of COVID-19. The prospective study material was composed of cDNA or gDNA derived from T cells, B-cell-depleted T cells, or PBMCs. Deeply sampled blood TCRbeta repertoires from subjects exposed to, actively infected with, or recovered from COVID-19 were included in the dataset. The repertoires were made available in a free public database intended to serve as a resource for research on the immune response to SARS-CoV-2. The samples were drawn from the first 160 participants of the ongoing ImmuneRACE study and from 950 to 1,500 subjects provided by 6 global collaborators. Sample metadata almost always included a de-identified subject ID, COVID-19 status, age in years and sex. HLA class I and class II types, where available, came from metadata supplied by the sample provider rather than from assay-based typing.

Here V drops 4 bases and J drops 4 bases, and the junction holds 9 bases not matched to any gene. From the cysteine up to the phenylalanine, the CDR3 has a length of 18 residues. Only the CDR3 DNA is retained, 54 bases long and in frame from the first base. CDR1 and CDR2 are drawn from the germline V gene (reference sequence): SGHNT, YYREEE. The paper as a whole reports these results and caveats: The quantity of clinical and demographic metadata differed by source and by participant and was supplied without curation.

This clone was seen at least ten times. No cognate antigen has been identified for it. Base qualities are not recorded, but no much larger clone differs from it by a single base. TCRbeta CDR3 regions were amplified from genomic DNA by means of the immunoSEQ Assay, a bias-controlled multiplex PCR. The authors processed their data as follows. Within the assay, amplification of reference gene primers was used to estimate how many nucleated cells each sample contained. Sequence reads were collapsed and filtered to measure the absolute abundance of every unique TCRbeta CDR3 rearrangement. For each sample, productive Simpson clonality was calculated by taking the square root of Simpson's diversity index across productive rearrangements. Imported from immuneACCESS, the table was reduced by TCRdb to in-frame sequences with V and J called. These copies leave out some clones; in studies compared against another copy, an unresolved V gene accounts for under half, and the cause of the remainder is not known. V and J calls and clone size are copied from that table; D and trimming were computed from the DNA. Across this sample there are around 23,000 clones, with around 70% seen only once. The ten biggest clones cover approximately 40% of the sample.

Collaborating institutions collected whole blood in K2EDTA tubes following their own protocols. For TCRbeta analysis, collaborators shipped samples in one of three forms: frozen whole blood, isolated PBMCs, or DNA extracted from either of those sample types. This TCR came from a woman older than 75 with acute or convalescent COVID-19. Source material: peripheral blood. The V and J genes are TRBV5-4 and TRBJ2-2, and 14 junctional nucleotides match TRBD2. The DNA reads as follows: TGTGCCAGCAGCAGCCCGACTAGCGGGGGGGCCGGCACCGGGGAGCTGTTTTTT. This is translated as CASSSPTSGGAGTGELFF.